This T cell receptor (beta chain) was captured by sequencing in a study of T-cell memory formation after mild COVID-19. Regarding the study as a whole: Among clones peaking at day 37 in the second wave, SARS-CoV-2 specificity remained unconfirmed. Whereas later expanders leaned CD4+, clones contracting day 15 to 85 showed a balanced CD4/CD8 makeup. The appearance of some responding clones in pre-infection memory suggested that cross-reactive memory joined.

Regarding this clonotype: Antigen: not known.

The CDR3 spans 17 residues. The ends were cut back, 1 base at V and 4 bases at J, with 19 bases in the middle. The V gene's germline CDR1 is MGHRA and CDR2 YSYEKL. Employing constant-segment primers, 5'RACE generated TCR alpha and TCR beta cDNA libraries bearing sample barcodes and UMIs. TCRdb reprocessed the 5' RACE reads via MiXCR and lists one record per CDR3 protein. Among approximately 350,000 distinct CDR3 sequences, under 30% were seen once, and the ten largest hold approximately 15%. The material sequenced was PBMCs or a T cell subset sorted from them (not recorded which). The genes are TRBV4-1 and TRBJ2-5; either TRBD1 or TRBD2 may fit D (5 bases each). The TCR was taken from an adult woman who had mild COVID-19 (a few samples of this study predate the infection). Cell type and time point are not known. The CDR3 DNA sequence: TGCGCCAGCAGCCAAGGGGACCAACTCGTTATCGGAGAGACCCAGTACTTC. Residues: CASSQGDQLVIGETQYF.